This entry concerns a single T cell receptor beta chain. The CDR3 spans 13 residues. Trimming pared 7 bases from V and 0 bases from J, leaving 9 bases between. The V gene's germline CDR1 is MNHEY and CDR2 SMNVEV (reference sequence). This specimen comes from a study of blood T cells in healthy people across ages. Primers used in a second PCR of about 6 to 11 cycles were a sample-barcoded 5' primer and a J-beta primer mix. In TCRdb, the 5' RACE reads were re-called with MiXCR into one record per CDR3 protein. The sample has hundreds of thousands of distinct CDR3 sequences; about 28% are singletons. These data were likewise used in another study, on T cells of mothers and their children. Per that paper: Persistent microchimeric T cell clones were not found at ~100 per million sensitivity.

This TCR derives from a boy aged 2 to 10 in good health. The genes are TRBV27 and TRBJ2-5; D possibly corresponds to TRBD2 (5 bases). The source material was blood. This CDR3 is CASIGENQETQYF. Written as DNA, the CDR3 is TGTGCCAGCATTGGGGAGAACCAAGAGACCCAGTACTTC.